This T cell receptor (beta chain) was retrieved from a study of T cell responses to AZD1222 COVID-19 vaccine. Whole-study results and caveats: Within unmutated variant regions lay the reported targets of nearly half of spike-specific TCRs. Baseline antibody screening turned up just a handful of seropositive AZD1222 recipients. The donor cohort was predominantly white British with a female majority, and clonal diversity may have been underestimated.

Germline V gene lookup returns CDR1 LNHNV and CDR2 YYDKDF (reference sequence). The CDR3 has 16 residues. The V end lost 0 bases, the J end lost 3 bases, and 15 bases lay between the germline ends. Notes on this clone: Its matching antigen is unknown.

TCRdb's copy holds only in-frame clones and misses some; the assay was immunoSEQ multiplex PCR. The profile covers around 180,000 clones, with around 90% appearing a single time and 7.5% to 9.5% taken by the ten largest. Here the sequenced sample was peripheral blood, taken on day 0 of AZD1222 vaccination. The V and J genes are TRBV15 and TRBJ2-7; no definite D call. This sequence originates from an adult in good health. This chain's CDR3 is CATSRDGWSRVYEQYF. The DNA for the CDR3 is TGTGCCACCAGCAGAGATGGTTGGTCCAGAGTCTACGAGCAGTACTTC.